Listed below are T cell receptor beta chains from one sample, sequenced in a study of cytotoxic CD8 clonotypes in ibrutinib-treated CLL. The data were produced by immunoSEQ multiplex PCR, yet TCRdb's version contains in-frame clones alone and is incomplete. The repertoire has under 150,000 clones, 91% of them found once; the top ten carry approximately 10%. This material consisted of PBMCs, taken after 12 months of ibrutinib treatment. The receptors were sampled from a human donor with chronic lymphocytic leukemia. The conserved cysteine and the conserved F or W are not part of the CDR3 here. The order of the fields is D gene, V gene, CDR3 protein. D genes are given only for firm matches.

D: NA; V: TRBV6-6; CDR3: ASRPTGFDYGYT
D: NA; V: TRBV13; CDR3: ASSHQGWGETQY
D: TRBD2; V: TRBV7-9; CDR3: ASSAGLAIAETQY
D: NA; V: TRBV5-4; CDR3: ASSPAANTEAF
D: TRBD1; V: TRBV28; CDR3: AYKGQGNQPQH
D: NA; V: TRBV30; CDR3: AWTLPPGANVLT
D: NA; V: TRBV20-1; CDR3: SARSTDTQY
D: TRBD2; V: TRBV13; CDR3: ASSHRSTSVETQY
D: TRBD1; V: TRBV14; CDR3: ASSQDLTGAGNTIY
D: NA; V: TRBV7-9; CDR3: ASSFIGTDTQY
D: NA; V: TRBV7-9; CDR3: ASSFLMDNEQF
D: NA; V: TRBV6-1; CDR3: ATGPDDYGYT
D: NA; V: TRBV7-2; CDR3: ASSLARGYSYEQY
D: TRBD1; V: TRBV18; CDR3: ASSLQGGTNEKLF
D: NA; V: TRBV10-1; CDR3: ASSPALLVSYNEQF
D: NA; V: TRBV28; CDR3: ASSGRAQPQH
D: TRBD1; V: TRBV7-9; CDR3: ASSLVPGQVYTDTQY
D: TRBD1; V: TRBV28; CDR3: ASGQEMIEAF
D: NA; V: TRBV7-8; CDR3: ASSTTGGWTGANNEQF
D: NA; V: TRBV6-5; CDR3: ASSPLNERGREQF
D: NA; V: TRBV2; CDR3: ASSELGDLSYNEQF
D: NA; V: TRBV30; CDR3: AGSSLVPDTQY
D: NA; V: TRBV15; CDR3: ATRPAQGNTEAF
D: NA; V: TRBV7-9; CDR3: ASSLPEGYKETQY
D: TRBD2; V: TRBV6-1; CDR3: AGGSTYNEQF